This passage covers 7 T cell receptor beta chains from one sample sequenced in a study of blood T cell repertoires in COVID-19. The method was immunoSEQ multiplex PCR; TCRdb's version includes in-frame clones alone and lacks a portion of them. The data show 85,000 to 120,000 clones, around 87% seen once. The sequencing sample was made of peripheral blood. Source of these receptors: a man over 45 with active or convalescent COVID-19.

The J gene is TRBJ2-7, the V gene TRBV6-2 or TRBV6-3, with TRBD1 matching 11 bases. The V gene end was trimmed by 6 bases and the J gene end by 3 bases; junction bases not matched to a gene: 4. Germline CDR1 is MNHEY and CDR2 is SVGEGT. The CDR3 extends over 14 amino acids. CDR3 coding DNA: TGTGCCAGCAGCAGGGACAGGGGGTTCTACGAGCAGTACTTC. Residues: CASSRDRGFYEQYF.

The chain is built from TRBV5-1 and TRBJ1-4, with D uncertain. This CDR3 comprises 12 residues. Trimming stripped 1 base from V and 7 bases from J, with 5 bases between. Germline V lookup: CDR1 SGHRS, CDR2 YFSETQ. CDR3 protein: CASSLLGEKLFF. The DNA of the CDR3 is TGCGCCAGCAGCTTGCTAGGTGAAAAACTGTTTTTT.

The chain joins TRBV20-1 to TRBJ1-4; tentative D call: TRBD1 (5 bases). This CDR3 has 13 amino acids. Germline CDR1 is DFQATT and CDR2 is SNEGSKA (reference sequence). Trimming removed 3 bases from V and 6 bases from J, with 11 bases in between. This CDR3 reads CSASQGGDEKLFF. The CDR3 nucleotides are TGCAGTGCTAGTCAGGGAGGGGATGAAAAACTGTTTTTT.

The chain uses TRBV10-3 and TRBJ1-2; 9 bases align to TRBD1. The germline V gene encodes CDR1 ENHRY and CDR2 SYGVKD. The CDR3 sequence is 14 residues long. V lost 4 bases and J lost 2; bases outside the gene matches: 2. The CDR3, as DNA: TGTGCCATCAGTGGCGGGACAGGGAACTATGGCTACACCTTC. It yields the protein CAISGGTGNYGYTF.

This clone was observed once. CDR3 amino acids: CASSPRQGENTEAFF. The DNA for the CDR3 is TGTGCCAGCTCACCACGACAGGGGGAGAACACTGAAGCTTTCTTT. V is TRBV18 and J is TRBJ1-1, with 9 bases fitting TRBD1. There are 15 residues in the CDR3. CDR1 and CDR2 (germline): KGHSH, LQKENI. J was trimmed by 1 base and V by 1 base; bases with no gene match: 1.

The rearrangement links TRBV2 to TRBJ2-3; 9 nucleotides align to TRBD1. The CDR3 sequence is 15 residues long. Germline trimming cut 3 bases from V and 1 base from J; bases unmatched to any gene: 2. Per germline, CDR1 SNHLY and CDR2 FYNNEI. CDR3 region: CASSEGQGGTDTQYF. In DNA form, the CDR3 reads TGTGCCAGCAGTGAGGGACAGGGTGGCACAGATACGCAGTATTTT.

The V call is TRBV7-2, the J call TRBJ2-5; 7 bases are a match to TRBD2. The CDR3 consists of 13 residues. V dropped 0 bases and J dropped 5; count of bases not matched to a gene: 0. Germline V CDR1 and CDR2: SGHTA, FQGNSA. The CDR3 spells CASSLAGGETQYF. CDR3 nucleotides: TGTGCCAGCAGCTTAGCCGGGGGGGAGACCCAGTACTTC.